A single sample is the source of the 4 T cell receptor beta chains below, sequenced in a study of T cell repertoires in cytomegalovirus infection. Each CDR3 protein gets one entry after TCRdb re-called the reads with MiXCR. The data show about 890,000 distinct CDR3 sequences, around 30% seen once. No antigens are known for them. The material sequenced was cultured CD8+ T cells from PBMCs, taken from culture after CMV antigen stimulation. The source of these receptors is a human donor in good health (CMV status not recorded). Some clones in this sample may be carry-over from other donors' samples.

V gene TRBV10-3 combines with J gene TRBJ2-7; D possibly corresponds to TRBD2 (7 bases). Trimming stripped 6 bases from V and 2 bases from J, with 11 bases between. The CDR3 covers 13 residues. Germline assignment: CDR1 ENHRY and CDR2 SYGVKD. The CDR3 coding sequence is TGTGCCATCAGCGGGGGGACAACCTACGAGCAGTACGTC. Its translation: CAISGGTTYEQYV.

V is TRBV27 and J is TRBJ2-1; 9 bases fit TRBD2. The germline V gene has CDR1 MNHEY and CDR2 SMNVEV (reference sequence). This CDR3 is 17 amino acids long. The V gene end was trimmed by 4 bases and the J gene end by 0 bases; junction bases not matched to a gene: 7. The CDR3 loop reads CASSSLLSGSSYNEQFF. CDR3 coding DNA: TGTGCCAGCAGTTCCCTACTTAGCGGGAGCTCCTACAATGAGCAGTTCTTC.

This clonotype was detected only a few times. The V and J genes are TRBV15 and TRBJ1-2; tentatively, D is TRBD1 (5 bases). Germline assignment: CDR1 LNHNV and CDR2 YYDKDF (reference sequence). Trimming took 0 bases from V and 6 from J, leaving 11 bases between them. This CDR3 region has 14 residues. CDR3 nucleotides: TGTGCCACCAGCAGAGATCGAACAGGCGATGGCTACACCTTC. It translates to CATSRDRTGDGYTF.

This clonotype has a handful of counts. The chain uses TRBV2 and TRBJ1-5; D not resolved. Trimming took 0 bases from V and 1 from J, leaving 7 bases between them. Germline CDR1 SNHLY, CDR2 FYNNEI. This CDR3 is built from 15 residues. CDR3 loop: CASSEARRSNQPQHF. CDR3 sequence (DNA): TGTGCCAGCAGTGAAGCGAGACGGAGCAATCAGCCCCAGCATTTT. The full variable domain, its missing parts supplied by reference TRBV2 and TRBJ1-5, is EPEVTQTPSHQVTQMGQEVILRCVPISNHLYFYWYRQILGQKVEFLVSFYNNEISEKSEIFDDQFSVERPDGSNFTLKIRSTKLEDSAMYFCASSEARRSNQPQHFGDGTRLSIL.